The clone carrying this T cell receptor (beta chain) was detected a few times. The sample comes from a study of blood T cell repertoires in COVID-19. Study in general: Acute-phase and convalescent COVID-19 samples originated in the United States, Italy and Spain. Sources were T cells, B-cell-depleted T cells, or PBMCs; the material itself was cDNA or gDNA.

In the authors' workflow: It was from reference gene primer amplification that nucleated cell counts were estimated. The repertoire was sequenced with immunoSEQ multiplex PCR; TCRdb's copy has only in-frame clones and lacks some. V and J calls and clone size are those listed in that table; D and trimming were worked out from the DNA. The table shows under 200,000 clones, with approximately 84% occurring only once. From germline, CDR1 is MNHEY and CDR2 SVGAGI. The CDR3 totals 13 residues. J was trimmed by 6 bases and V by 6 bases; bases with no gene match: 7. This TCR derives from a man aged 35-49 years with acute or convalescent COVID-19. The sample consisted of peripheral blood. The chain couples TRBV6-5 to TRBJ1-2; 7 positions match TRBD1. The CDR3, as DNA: TGTGCCAGCAGCCTCAGACAGGGAAATGGCTACACCTTC. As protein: CASSLRQGNGYTF.